This TCR beta chain stems from a study of T cell responses to AZD1222 COVID-19 vaccine. Study conclusions and caveats: Nearly half of unique spike-specific TCRs reportedly avoided B.1.351 and B.1.1.7 mutated regions. Vaccine-associated CD4 TCRs spanned spike, dominant at 160-218 and 743-854.

Trimming stripped 5 bases from V and 5 bases from J, with 13 bases between. Germline CDR1 LNHDA, CDR2 SQIVND (reference sequence). The CDR3 is 14 amino acids. The method was immunoSEQ multiplex PCR; TCRdb's version includes in-frame clones alone and lacks a portion of them. The sample has roughly 120,000 clones; around 85% are singletons. Remarks on this clone: Its antigen is as yet unknown.

The V gene is TRBV19, the J gene TRBJ1-5, with TRBD1 as a possible D gene (5 bases). This clonotype originated in an adult in good health. This sample comprised peripheral blood, obtained on day 0 of AZD1222 vaccination. DNA of the CDR3: TGTGCCAGTAGTGGGGGGAGCCCTTATCAGCCCCAGCATTTT. Translated, it gives CASSGGSPYQPQHF.